This TCR beta chain was recovered during a study of radiotherapy plus CTLA-4 blockade in lung cancer. Study overall: Overall, around 19% of patients showed an objective response, while 25% to 40% attained disease control.

Treatment of patients with chemo-refractory metastatic non-small-cell lung cancer consisted of focal radiation plus CTLA-4 blockade with ipilimumab. Only in-frame clones appear in the TCRdb table, and some are missing; sequencing was by immunoSEQ multiplex PCR. The sample includes tens of thousands of clones, about 85% of them seen just once. Study outcomes and limitations: TCR clones originating in tumors grew in number in blood after radiotherapy plus ipilimumab. According to reports, early shifts in blood T cell clones, alongside interferon-beta, forecast response most accurately.

The CDR3 is 14 residues long. Between the trimmed V and J ends, which lost 2 bases and 10 bases, there was a span of 12 bases. The germline gives CDR1 MNHNS, CDR2 SASEGT. A word on this clone: Its specificity is unknown.

The rearrangement uses TRBV6-1 and TRBJ1-6; D not resolved. This TCR was sampled from a human donor with non-small cell lung cancer whose response to radiotherapy plus ipilimumab could not be evaluated. The specimen was peripheral blood, collected from a patient treated with radiotherapy plus ipilimumab. The CDR3 sequence is CASSENSGWSPLHF. The CDR3 nucleotides read TGTGCCAGCAGTGAAAACAGCGGATGGTCACCCCTCCACTTT.